This T cell receptor (beta chain) emerged from a study of PD-1 blockade in classical Hodgkin lymphoma. All patients relapsed after autologous stem cell transplantation, and brentuximab vedotin exposure varied. A remark on this clone: The identical CDR3 is also encoded by other nucleotide sequences in the sample.

From germline, CDR1 is MNHEY and CDR2 SMNVEV (reference sequence). This CDR3 has 14 amino acids. The trim removed 3 bases at V and 0 bases at J, leaving 2 bases unmatched. Measured with immunoSEQ multiplex PCR; TCRdb has only the in-frame clones, and not every one. The sample has almost 85,000 clones; roughly 89% are singletons. The source is a human donor with classical Hodgkin lymphoma. This sample comprised peripheral blood mononuclear cells (PBMCs), obtained at baseline. This sequence joins TRBV27 and TRBJ2-7, with 7 bases identical to TRBD2. The CDR3 loop is CASSLGGNSYEQYF. The CDR3 DNA sequence: TGTGCCAGCAGTTTGGGGGGGAACTCCTACGAGCAGTACTTC.